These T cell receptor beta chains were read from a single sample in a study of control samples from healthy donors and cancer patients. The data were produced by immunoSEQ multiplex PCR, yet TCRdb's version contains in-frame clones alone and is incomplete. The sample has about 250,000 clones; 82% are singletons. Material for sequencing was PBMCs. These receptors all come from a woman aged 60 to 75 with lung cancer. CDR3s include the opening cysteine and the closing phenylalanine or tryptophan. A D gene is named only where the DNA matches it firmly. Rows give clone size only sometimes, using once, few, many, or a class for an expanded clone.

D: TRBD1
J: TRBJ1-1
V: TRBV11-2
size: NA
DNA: TGTGCCAGCAGCGAATACAGGGGAGGGATCACTGAAGCTTTCTTT
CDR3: CASSEYRGGITEAFF

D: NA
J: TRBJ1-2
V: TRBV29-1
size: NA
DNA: TGCAGCGTTCTACTGGCTATGGGTATAGGCTACACCTTC
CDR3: CSVLLAMGIGYTF

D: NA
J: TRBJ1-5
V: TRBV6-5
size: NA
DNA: TGTGCCAGCAGTTTGACGTGGGACCTTCCATATCAGCCCCAGCATTTT
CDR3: CASSLTWDLPYQPQHF

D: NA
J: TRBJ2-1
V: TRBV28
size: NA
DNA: TGTGCCACAGGTAGGGGCGCGGAGCAGTTCTTC
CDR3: CATGRGAEQFF

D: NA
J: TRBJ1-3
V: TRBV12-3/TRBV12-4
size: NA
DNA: TGTGCCAGCAGTTTAAGGGGCGACACCATATATTTT
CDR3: CASSLRGDTIYF

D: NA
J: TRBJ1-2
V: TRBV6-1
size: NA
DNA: TGTGCCAGCAGTGAAGTCCACACCCGCTATGGCTACACCTTC
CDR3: CASSEVHTRYGYTF

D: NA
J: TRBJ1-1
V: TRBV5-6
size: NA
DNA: TGTGCCAGCAGCGTCGGGACATACACTGAAGCTTTCTTT
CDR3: CASSVGTYTEAFF

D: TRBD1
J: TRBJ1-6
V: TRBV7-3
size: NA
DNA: TGTGCCAGCTACAGGGGTCCCCTTAATTCACCCCTCCACTTT
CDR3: CASYRGPLNSPLHF

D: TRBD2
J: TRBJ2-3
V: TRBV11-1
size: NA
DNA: TGTGCCAGCAGCCCTAGCGGGAGGATAGTGGATACGCAGTATTTT
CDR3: CASSPSGRIVDTQYF

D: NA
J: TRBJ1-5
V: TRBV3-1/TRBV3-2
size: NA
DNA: TGTGCCAGCAGCCAAGGACGGGGGACGCCCCAGCATTTT
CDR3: CASSQGRGTPQHF

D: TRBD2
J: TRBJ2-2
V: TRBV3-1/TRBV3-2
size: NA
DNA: TGTGCCAGCAGCCCCCGAGGGCTAGCGGGAGGCGCCGGGGAGCTGTTTTTT
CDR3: CASSPRGLAGGAGELFF

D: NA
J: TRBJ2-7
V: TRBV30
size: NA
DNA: TGTGCCTTCAACAGGGACTCCTACGAGCAGTACTTC
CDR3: CAFNRDSYEQYF

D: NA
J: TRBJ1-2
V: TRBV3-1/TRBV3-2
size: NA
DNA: TGTGCCAGCAGCCGGCGCGGGGGCGCGGGTGGCTACACCTTC
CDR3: CASSRRGGAGGYTF

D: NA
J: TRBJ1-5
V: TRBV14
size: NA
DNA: TGTGCCAGCAGCCAAGGGTGGAATCAGCCCCAGCATTTT
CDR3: CASSQGWNQPQHF

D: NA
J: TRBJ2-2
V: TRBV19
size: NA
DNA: TGTGCCAGTAGCCCTAGGGGAAATTCCGGGGAGCTGTTTTTT
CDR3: CASSPRGNSGELFF

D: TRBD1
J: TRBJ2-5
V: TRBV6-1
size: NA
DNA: TGTGCCAGCAGTGAGAGTGAAGGGGGCAGACGTCGAGAGACCCAGTACTTC
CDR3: CASSESEGGRRRETQYF

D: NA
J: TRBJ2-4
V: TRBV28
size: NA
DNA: TGTGCCAGCAGTTTCGAATTAAGTCGTGGAAACATTCAGTACTTC
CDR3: CASSFELSRGNIQYF

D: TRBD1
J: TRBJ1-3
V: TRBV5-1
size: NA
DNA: TGCGCCAGCAGGGAACAGGGGTTCTCTGGAAACACCATATATTTT
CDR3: CASREQGFSGNTIYF

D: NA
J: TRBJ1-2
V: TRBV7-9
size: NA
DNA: TGTGCCAGCAGCCCAGCGTGGGGTGATGGCTACACCTTC
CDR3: CASSPAWGDGYTF

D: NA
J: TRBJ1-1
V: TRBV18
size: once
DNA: TGTGCCAGCTCACCACCAGTCCTAGGGAACACTGAAGCTTTCTTT
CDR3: CASSPPVLGNTEAFF

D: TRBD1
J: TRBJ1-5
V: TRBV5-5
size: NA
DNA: TGTGCCAGCAGCTTGGTAGACAGGGGATATAGCAATCAGCCCCAGCATTTT
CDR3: CASSLVDRGYSNQPQHF

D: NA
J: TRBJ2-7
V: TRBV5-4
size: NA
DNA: TGTGCCAGCAGCCCCTCAGGCAGGCCCTACGAGCAGTACTTC
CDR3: CASSPSGRPYEQYF

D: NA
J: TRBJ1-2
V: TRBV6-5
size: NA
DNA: TGTGCCAGCAGCCCATTTTTCTATGGCTACACCTTC
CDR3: CASSPFFYGYTF

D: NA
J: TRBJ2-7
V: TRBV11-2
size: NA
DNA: TGTGCCAGCAGCTCACCAGGGTCCTACGAGCAGTACTTC
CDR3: CASSSPGSYEQYF

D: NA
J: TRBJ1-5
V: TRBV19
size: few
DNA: TGTGCCACCTTGGGGGCCGATAGCAATCAGCCCCAGCATTTT
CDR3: CATLGADSNQPQHF

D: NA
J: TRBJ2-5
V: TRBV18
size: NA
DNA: TGTGCCAGCTCACCAGGAACAGTTCAAGAGACCCAGTACTTC
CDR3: CASSPGTVQETQYF

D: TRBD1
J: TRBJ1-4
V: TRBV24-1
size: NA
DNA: TGTGCCACCAGTGCCACCTCATCTGGACAGGGGCTTGGGTACAATGAAAAACTGTTTTTT
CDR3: CATSATSSGQGLGYNEKLFF

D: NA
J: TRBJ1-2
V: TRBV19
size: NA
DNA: TGTGCCAGCAAAAGGGGGGGATTGCCTTTCCCTAACTATGGCTACACCTTC
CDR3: CASKRGGLPFPNYGYTF

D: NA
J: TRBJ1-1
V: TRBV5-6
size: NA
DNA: TGTGCCAGCAGCTACGAACTGGTGAACACTGAAGCTTTCTTT
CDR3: CASSYELVNTEAFF